Here is one TCR beta chain with its context. The CDR3 is 13 amino acids. The germline V gene has CDR1 SGHDT and CDR2 YYEEEE. Between the trimmed V and J ends, which lost 2 bases and 8 bases, there was a span of 13 bases. Here immunoSEQ multiplex PCR was the method, and the copy in TCRdb shows in-frame clones only, minus some. The sample includes about 69,000 clones, around nine tenths of them seen just once. The record originates from a study of Tregs in tolerant kidney transplant recipients. This chain connects TRBV5-6 to TRBJ1-2; possibly TRBD1 for D (6 bases). This specimen consisted of CD4+ T cells from blood, obtained before the transplant. The sequence was obtained from a human donor who received a combined kidney and bone marrow transplant. CDR3: CASSFQGMGGYTF. CDR3 DNA sequence: TGTGCCAGCAGCTTCCAGGGGATGGGAGGCTACACCTTC.